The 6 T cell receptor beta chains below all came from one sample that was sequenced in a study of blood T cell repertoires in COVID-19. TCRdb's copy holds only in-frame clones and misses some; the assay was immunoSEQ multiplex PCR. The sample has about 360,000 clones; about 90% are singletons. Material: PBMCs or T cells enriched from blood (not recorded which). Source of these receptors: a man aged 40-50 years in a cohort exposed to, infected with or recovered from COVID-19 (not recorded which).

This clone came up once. The CDR3 nucleotides read TGTGCCAGCAGTCCTGTCCGGCGGGAGGTAAAAGATACGCAGTATTTT. Its translation: CASSPVRREVKDTQYF. The chain couples TRBV28 to TRBJ2-3, with TRBD2 identical over 8 bases. Germline-derived CDR1 and CDR2 are MDHEN and SYDVKM. After removal of 5 bases from V and 5 bases from J, the junction contained 12 bases not matched to a gene. The CDR3 is 16 residues long.

The CDR3 DNA sequence: TGTGCCTGGAGTGTAGACGGCGGGAGGAACACCGGGGAGCTGTTTTTT. Translation: CAWSVDGGRNTGELFF. The V call is TRBV30, the J call TRBJ2-2, with TRBD2 identical over 7 bases. Germline lookup yields CDR1 GTSNPN and CDR2 SVGIG (reference sequence). With V trimmed by 0 bases and J by 1 base, 5 bases remained unmatched. The CDR3 is made up of 16 amino acids.

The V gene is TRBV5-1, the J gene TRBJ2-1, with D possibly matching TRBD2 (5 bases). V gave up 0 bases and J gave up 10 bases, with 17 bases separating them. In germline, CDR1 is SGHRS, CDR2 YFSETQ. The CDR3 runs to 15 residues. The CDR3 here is CASSLETSGLGEQFF. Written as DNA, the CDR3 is TGCGCCAGCAGCTTGGAAACTAGTGGTTTAGGGGAGCAGTTCTTC.

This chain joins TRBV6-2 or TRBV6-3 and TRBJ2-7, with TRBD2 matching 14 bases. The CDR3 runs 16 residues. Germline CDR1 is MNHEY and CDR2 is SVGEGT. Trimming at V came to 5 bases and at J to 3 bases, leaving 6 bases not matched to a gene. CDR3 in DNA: TGTGCCAGCAGTGAGGCCGGGACTAGCGGGAGCTACGAGCAGTACTTC. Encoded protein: CASSEAGTSGSYEQYF.

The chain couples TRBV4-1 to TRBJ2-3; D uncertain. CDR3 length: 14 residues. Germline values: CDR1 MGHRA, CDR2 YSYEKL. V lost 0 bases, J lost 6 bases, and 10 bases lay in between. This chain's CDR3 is CASSQDWSYDTQYF. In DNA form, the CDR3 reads TGCGCCAGCAGCCAAGATTGGTCCTATGATACGCAGTATTTT.

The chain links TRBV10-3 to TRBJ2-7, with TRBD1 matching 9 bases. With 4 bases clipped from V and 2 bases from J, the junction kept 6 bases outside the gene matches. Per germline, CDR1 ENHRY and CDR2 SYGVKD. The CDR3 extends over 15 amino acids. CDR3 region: CAISGPGTGTYEQYF. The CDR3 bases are TGTGCCATCAGTGGGCCCGGGACAGGGACCTACGAGCAGTACTTC.